These T cell receptor beta chains were read from a single sample in a study of regulatory T cells in long-lasting Graves disease. TCRdb fed the multiplex PCR reads into MiXCR, producing one record per CDR3 protein. This sample has hundreds of thousands of distinct CDR3 sequences; about 16% occur once, and the top ten carry around 25%. These data were also filed under a second study, of T cells in Graves' hyperthyroidism and ophthalmopathy.

The sequencing used peripheral blood mononuclear cells (PBMCs), collected at new diagnosis, from a patient treated with antithyroid drugs. Every receptor here comes from a woman aged 35-65 years with Graves disease. Both conserved end residues are part of each CDR3. A D gene is named only where the DNA matches it firmly. The listing skips clone size in some rows; elsewhere it reads once, few, many or a size class.

CDR3nt,CDR3aa,v_gene,j_gene,abundance,d_gene
TGCAGTGCTACAAGAAACAGGGGGGCTGGGGCCAACGTCCTGACTTTC,CSATRNRGAGANVLTF,TRBV20-1,TRBJ2-6,many,TRBD1
TGTGCCAGTAGTCCAGTCTCGGGGTCACCCCTCCACTTT,CASSPVSGSPLHF,TRBV19,TRBJ1-6,.,.
TGTGCCAGCAGGCGACAGGGCTCTGGAAACACCATATATTTT,CASRRQGSGNTIYF,TRBV2,TRBJ1-3,many,TRBD1
TGCAGTGCTAGAGTCAACGGTGGATCCTACGAGCAGTACTTC,CSARVNGGSYEQYF,TRBV20-1,TRBJ2-7,few,.
TGCGCCAGCAGCCAAGGGCTAAAGGGGTCTGGAAACACCATATATTTT,CASSQGLKGSGNTIYF,TRBV4-1,TRBJ1-3,.,.
TGCGCCAGCAGCGACGGAGGGGATACAGATACGCAGTATTTT,CASSDGGDTDTQYF,TRBV4-1,TRBJ2-3,few,.
TGCAGTGCTAGATCAGGGCTTCAGCCCCAGCATTTT,CSARSGLQPQHF,TRBV20-1,TRBJ1-5,few,.
TGTGCCAGCAGCTTAGACTGGACTAGCGGGGCCTACAATGAGCAGTTCTTC,CASSLDWTSGAYNEQFF,TRBV7-2,TRBJ2-1,.,TRBD2
TGCAGCGTTGATGCCCTAAAGCATGGCTACACCTTC,CSVDALKHGYTF,TRBV29-1,TRBJ1-2,few,.
TGTGCCAGCAGCTTAGCTAGGGGAGGAGGGTTGCGCGAGCAGTACTTC,CASSLARGGGLREQYF,TRBV7-8,TRBJ2-7,many,.
TGTGCTAGTGGTTTGGGCAGGGACAATGAGCAGTTCTTC,CASGLGRDNEQFF,TRBV12-5,TRBJ2-1,many,.
TGTGCCAGCGAGGAAGGGGGCACTGAAGCTTTCTTT,CASEEGGTEAFF,TRBV7-9,TRBJ1-1,many,.
TGTGCCAGCTCAAGCGAGGGGACCAATCAGCCCCAGCATTTT,CASSSEGTNQPQHF,TRBV18,TRBJ1-5,many,.
TGTGCCAGCAGCCAAGTCAGTCGGACGATTAATTCACCCCTCCACTTT,CASSQVSRTINSPLHF,TRBV4-2,TRBJ1-6,few,.
TGTGCCAGCAGTTCAGCAGACCAAGAGACCCAGTACTTC,CASSSADQETQYF,TRBV6-2/TRBV6-3,TRBJ2-5,.,.
TGCAGTGCTAGCCTTACTAAAGGACTGAATGAGCAGTTCTTC,CSASLTKGLNEQFF,TRBV20-1,TRBJ2-1,.,.
TGTGCCAGCAGTTCAGGGTGGACGGAGACCCAGTACTTC,CASSSGWTETQYF,TRBV6-2/TRBV6-3,TRBJ2-5,many,.
TGTGCCAGCAGTCGGACAGGGTTTGAGTATGGCTACACCTTC,CASSRTGFEYGYTF,TRBV12-3/TRBV12-4,TRBJ1-2,.,TRBD1
TGCGCCAGCAGCTTGGATCAGGGCTACGGGGAGCTGTTTTTT,CASSLDQGYGELFF,TRBV5-1,TRBJ2-2,.,.
TGTGCCAGCAGCGGACCAGCCCTCAGGGGGCAGTCAAATGGCTACACCTTC,CASSGPALRGQSNGYTF,TRBV5-5,TRBJ1-2,.,TRBD1
TGTGCCAGCAGAGGGACAGGGTCGTACGAGCAGTACTTC,CASRGTGSYEQYF,TRBV2,TRBJ2-7,many,TRBD1
TGTGCCACCAGCACCACTCCCGGGGGAGGACAGGGAACCCACGAGCAGTACTTC,CATSTTPGGGQGTHEQYF,TRBV15,TRBJ2-7,few,TRBD1
TGTGCCAGCAGTTGGGGCGGGAATCAGCCCCAGCATTTT,CASSWGGNQPQHF,TRBV27,TRBJ1-5,many,.
TGTGCCACCAGGGGCAGTTTAGACTATGGCTACACCTTC,CATRGSLDYGYTF,TRBV19,TRBJ1-2,many,.
TGTGCCAGCAGCCCAGGCCGGGACCGATCTTGGGAGCAGTACTTC,CASSPGRDRSWEQYF,TRBV7-8,TRBJ2-7,few,.
TGTGCCAGCAGCCAGCTCGACGGAATCTACAATGAGCAGTTCTTC,CASSQLDGIYNEQFF,TRBV7-3,TRBJ2-1,.,.